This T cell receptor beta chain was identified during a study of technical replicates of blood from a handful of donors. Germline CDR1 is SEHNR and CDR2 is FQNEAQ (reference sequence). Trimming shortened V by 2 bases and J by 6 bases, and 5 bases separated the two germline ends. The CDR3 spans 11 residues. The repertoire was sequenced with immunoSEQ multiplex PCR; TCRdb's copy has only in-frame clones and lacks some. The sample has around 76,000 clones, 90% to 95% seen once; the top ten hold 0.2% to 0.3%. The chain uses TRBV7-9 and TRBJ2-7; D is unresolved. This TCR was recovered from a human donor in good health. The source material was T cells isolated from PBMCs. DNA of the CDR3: TGTGCCAGCAGCTTACTGCGCGAGCAGTACTTC. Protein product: CASSLLREQYF.